The 32 T cell receptor beta chains below were found in one sample sequenced in a study of cytomegalovirus exposure and HLA in healthy donors. PCR amplification relied on 60 Vbeta primers (plus 13 Jbeta primers). Here immunoSEQ multiplex PCR was the method, and the copy in TCRdb shows in-frame clones only, minus some. The sample has 80,000 to 95,000 clones; roughly 69% are singletons. Material: PBMCs. These receptors were taken from a woman aged 25 to 45 in good health and CMV-seronegative.

The gene calls are TRBV7-2 and TRBJ1-4, with D possibly being TRBD1 (5 bases). This CDR3 has 15 residues. Trimming removed 1 base from V and 7 bases from J, with 13 bases in between. The germline V gene has CDR1 SGHTA and CDR2 FQGNSA. The CDR3 coding sequence is TGTGCCAGCAGCTTAGATCAGGCTAGGGGTGAAAAACTGTTTTTT. Translating gives CASSLDQARGEKLFF.

This clone turned up a few times. The chain joins TRBV5-1 to TRBJ1-3; D not certain. The germline CDR1 and CDR2 sequences are SGHRS and YFSETQ. Trimming shortened V by 0 bases and J by 0 bases, and 7 bases separated the two germline ends. This CDR3 region has 15 residues. The CDR3 spells CASSLGGLSGNTIYF. The CDR3 nucleotides are TGCGCCAGCAGCTTGGGCGGGCTCTCTGGAAACACCATATATTTT.

The CDR3 DNA sequence: TGTGCCAGCAGGGCAAACACTGAAGCTTTCTTT. Residues: CASRANTEAFF. This sequence joins TRBV6-1 and TRBJ1-1; D remains ambiguous. The V and J ends lost 6 bases and 2 bases respectively, with 4 bases between them. Germline loops: CDR1 MNHNS, CDR2 SASEGT. CDR3 size: 11 residues.

CDR3 region: CASSLRQTSYNEQFF. CDR3 nucleotide sequence: TGTGCCAGCAGCTTACGACAGACCTCCTACAATGAGCAGTTCTTC. The chain uses TRBV7-3 and TRBJ2-1, with a tentative D call TRBD1 (5 bases). The germline V gene has CDR1 SGHTA and CDR2 FQGTGA. The CDR3 contains 15 residues. Trimming cost V 2 bases and J 0 bases, with 8 bases left between them.

This clone was seen only a few times. The rearrangement uses TRBV4-1 and TRBJ2-1; D is uncertain. Germline loops: CDR1 MGHRA, CDR2 YSYEKL. This CDR3 has 12 amino acids. The V and J ends lost 0 bases and 8 bases respectively, with 5 bases between them. The CDR3 coding sequence is TGCGCCAGCAGCCAAGATATCGATGAGCAGTTCTTC. It is translated as CASSQDIDEQFF.

The rearrangement joins TRBV28 to TRBJ1-2, with 10 bases matching TRBD1. Germline values: CDR1 MDHEN, CDR2 SYDVKM. The CDR3 loop spans 16 amino acids. V was clipped by 6 bases and J by 4 bases; unmatched bases: 11. The CDR3 DNA sequence: TGTGCCAGCAGGCAGTCCGGGACAGGGGCGTCCTATGGCTACACCTTC. As protein: CASRQSGTGASYGYTF.

The gene calls are TRBV7-7 and TRBJ2-7, with 11 bases aligning to TRBD2. This CDR3 is 14 amino acids long. Trimming cost V 5 bases and J 3 bases; bases outside gene matches: 3. Germline V gene sequence: CDR1 SSHAT, CDR2 FNYEAQ (reference sequence). In DNA form, the CDR3 reads TGTGCCAGCAGCCCAGGGACTAGCGGCTACGAGCAGTACTTC. Amino acids: CASSPGTSGYEQYF.

The chain combines TRBV7-2 with TRBJ1-1; TRBD1 is a possible D gene (5 bases). The germline V and J ends were trimmed by 5 bases and 1 base, with 11 bases remaining between them. CDR1 SGHTA and CDR2 FQGNSA come from the germline V gene. CDR3 size: 14 residues. The CDR3 DNA sequence: TGTGCCAGCAGCACGGACACAACGAACACTGAAGCTTTCTTT. This sequence encodes CASSTDTTNTEAFF.

The chain couples TRBV5-1 to TRBJ2-2, with TRBD1 matching over 10 bases. Per germline, CDR1 SGHRS and CDR2 YFSETQ. V shed 5 bases and J 9 bases; nucleotides not matched to a gene: 4. This CDR3 is built from 13 residues. The CDR3 sequence is CASRETGGWELFF. Here the CDR3 DNA reads TGCGCCAGCAGGGAGACAGGGGGCTGGGAGCTGTTTTTT.

This clone was seen a handful of times. The chain has TRBV10-3 and TRBJ1-1; D ambiguous. The CDR3 is 14 amino acids. The germline CDR1 and CDR2 sequences are ENHRY and SYGVKD. Trimming shortened V by 2 bases and J by 2 bases, and 9 bases separated the two germline ends. CDR3 bases: TGTGCCATCAGTGAGGAGAATTTCAACACTGAAGCTTTCTTT. Translated: CAISEENFNTEAFF.

J is TRBJ1-1 and V is TRBV7-9, with TRBD1 identical over 7 bases. The junction had 7 bases not matched to a gene; V was cut back by 5 bases and J by 7 bases. Germline V gene data show CDR1 as SEHNR and CDR2 as FQNEAQ (reference sequence). The CDR3 covers 13 residues. CDR3 amino acids: CASSKTGRFEAFF. The CDR3 DNA is TGTGCCAGCAGCAAGACAGGGAGATTTGAAGCTTTCTTT.

This sequence joins TRBV5-1 and TRBJ2-6, with TRBD2 matching over 7 bases. The trim removed 3 bases at V and 0 bases at J, leaving 0 bases unmatched. Germline CDR1 reads SGHRS; CDR2 reads YFSETQ. There are 15 residues in the CDR3. DNA of the CDR3: TGCGCCAGCAGCTGGGGGGGCTCTGGGGCCAACGTCCTGACTTTC. The encoded protein is CASSWGGSGANVLTF. The full variable domain, with the rest looked up from reference TRBV5-1 and TRBJ2-6, is KAGVTQTPRYLIKTRGQQVTLSCSPISGHRSVSWYQQTPGQGLQFLFEYFSETQRNKGNFPGRFSGRQFSNSRSEMNVSTLELGDSALYLCASSWGGSGANVLTFGAGSRLTVL.

The chain couples TRBV19 to TRBJ2-5, with 10 nucleotides matching TRBD2. The better agreement between TRBJ2-7 and the DNA end casts doubt on the J call. Germline values: CDR1 LNHDA, CDR2 SQIVND (reference sequence). The CDR3 consists of 15 residues. CDR3 coding DNA: TGTGCCAGTAATCCAGGTCCTAGCGGGAGTTACGAGCAGTACTTC. This sequence encodes CASNPGPSGSYEQYF.

This chain joins TRBV27 and TRBJ1-2; unclear D gene. Germline V lookup: CDR1 MNHEY, CDR2 SMNVEV (reference sequence). The CDR3 is 15 residues long. Trimming shortened V by 2 bases and J by 1 base, and 11 bases separated the two germline ends. CDR3 loop: CASSLAARSNYGYTF. CDR3 nucleotide sequence: TGTGCCAGCAGTTTAGCAGCCCGGAGTAACTATGGCTACACCTTC.

This clone is a singleton in its sample. In DNA, the CDR3 is TGTGCCAGCAGCTTTTCGACAGGGGGAAACACCATATATTTT. It yields the protein CASSFSTGGNTIYF. J is TRBJ1-3 and V is TRBV7-8; TRBD1 matches at 7 bases. The ends lost 3 bases at V and 4 bases at J; junction bases unmatched: 3. CDR3 size: 14 residues. CDR1 SGHVS and CDR2 FQNEAQ come from the germline V gene.

This chain joins TRBV2 and TRBJ1-5; D call uncertain. V lost 6 bases to trimming and J lost 3 bases, with 12 bases between them. The CDR3 is made up of 14 amino acids. Germline-derived CDR1 and CDR2 are SNHLY and FYNNEI. The CDR3 sequence is CASRAGRNNQPQHF. CDR3 coding DNA: TGTGCCAGCAGAGCGGGAAGGAACAATCAGCCCCAGCATTTT.

Here the CDR3 reads CASSEAPQGGRETQYF. For the CDR3, the DNA is TGTGCCAGCAGTGAAGCCCCACAGGGGGGTCGGGAGACCCAGTACTTC. The rearrangement links TRBV2 to TRBJ2-5; 8 positions match TRBD1. This CDR3 has 16 residues. CDR1 SNHLY and CDR2 FYNNEI come from the germline V gene. V shed 0 bases and J 5 bases; nucleotides not matched to a gene: 8.

This clone was counted a single time. The gene calls are TRBV10-3 and TRBJ2-1; D possibly corresponds to TRBD1 (5 bases). Per germline, CDR1 ENHRY and CDR2 SYGVKD. This CDR3 region has 13 residues. Trimming stripped 8 bases from V and 7 bases from J, with 15 bases between. In nucleotides, the CDR3 is TGTGCCATCGGTGGTACAGGAGCGAATGAGCAGTTCTTC. Protein sequence: CAIGGTGANEQFF.

The chain links TRBV9 to TRBJ1-2; no clear D gene. There are 12 residues in the CDR3. Germline V gene data show CDR1 as SGDLS and CDR2 as YYNGEE. Trimming shortened V by 0 bases and J by 12 bases, and 12 bases separated the two germline ends. CDR3 sequence (DNA): TGTGCCAGCAGCGTAGCTAACGCCGCGAACACCTTC. Translation gives CASSVANAANTF.

The CDR3 sequence is CASSPRDSNYGYTF. CDR3 bases: TGCGCCAGCAGCCCCCGGGACAGCAACTATGGCTACACCTTC. V is TRBV5-1 and J is TRBJ1-2; the match to TRBD1 covers 7 bases. The CDR3 sequence is 14 residues long. V lost 4 bases to trimming and J lost 2 bases; unmatched junction nucleotides: 5. CDR1 and CDR2 (germline): SGHRS, YFSETQ.

The chain combines TRBV6-5 with TRBJ2-3, with a tentative D call TRBD1 (6 bases). V dropped 1 base and J dropped 9 bases, with 14 bases sitting between them. This CDR3 has 14 residues. The V gene's germline CDR1 is MNHEY and CDR2 SVGAGI. DNA of the CDR3: TGTGCCAGCAGTTACTTCGGACAGCCGTGGACGCAGTATTTT. This encodes CASSYFGQPWTQYF.

V is TRBV29-1 and J is TRBJ1-5, with 8 bases matching TRBD1. Germline-derived CDR1 and CDR2 are SQVTM and ANQGSEA. The ends lost 7 bases at V and 2 bases at J; junction bases unmatched: 16. The CDR3 extends over 17 amino acids. This chain's CDR3 is CSANTGGRVGGNQPQHF. DNA for the CDR3: TGCAGCGCTAACACAGGGGGAAGGGTAGGAGGCAATCAGCCCCAGCATTTT.

The rearrangement links TRBV30 to TRBJ2-3, with D unclear. The CDR3 has 15 residues. Germline V gene lookup returns CDR1 GTSNPN and CDR2 SVGIG (reference sequence). Trimming removed 1 base at V and 0 bases at J, with 11 bases between. CDR3 region: CAWSEDAASTDTQYF. The DNA of the CDR3 is TGTGCCTGGAGTGAAGATGCGGCTAGCACAGATACGCAGTATTTT.

The J gene is TRBJ2-3, the V gene TRBV9; D gene unclear. Trimming took off 4 bases at V and 2 bases at J, with 8 bases between the two ends. CDR1 is SGDLS, CDR2 YYNGEE, per germline. The CDR3 has 13 amino acids. This CDR3 is CASSLTSTDTQYF. CDR3 DNA sequence: TGTGCCAGCAGCCTAACCTCCACAGATACGCAGTATTTT.

This clone came up a few times. V is TRBV7-9 and J is TRBJ2-6; the D gene is possibly TRBD1 (6 bases). Germline CDR1 and CDR2: SEHNR and FQNEAQ (reference sequence). Between the trimmed V and J ends, which lost 5 bases and 4 bases, there was a span of 18 bases. This CDR3 region has 17 residues. CDR3 sequence: CASSPLGTPNGANVLTF. CDR3 bases: TGTGCCAGCAGCCCCCTCGGGACACCCAACGGGGCCAACGTCCTGACTTTC.

The rearrangement uses TRBV2 and TRBJ1-5; 10 nucleotides agree with TRBD1. The CDR3 sequence is 13 residues long. The ends lost 8 bases at V and 5 bases at J; junction bases unmatched: 3. Germline-derived CDR1 and CDR2 are SNHLY and FYNNEI. The CDR3: CASRDRGHQPQHF. The DNA of the CDR3 is TGTGCCAGCCGCGACAGGGGGCATCAGCCCCAGCATTTT. Full variable domain (remainder filled in from reference TRBV2 and TRBJ1-5): EPEVTQTPSHQVTQMGQEVILRCVPISNHLYFYWYRQILGQKVEFLVSFYNNEISEKSEIFDDQFSVERPDGSNFTLKIRSTKLEDSAMYFCASRDRGHQPQHFGDGTRLSIL.

The V and J genes are TRBV28 and TRBJ1-4, with D hard to call. The germline V and J ends were trimmed by 3 bases and 5 bases, with 10 bases remaining between them. Germline V lookup: CDR1 MDHEN, CDR2 SYDVKM. CDR3 length: 14 amino acids. CDR3: CASSLAGPNEKLFF. In nucleotides, the CDR3 is TGTGCCAGCAGTTTGGCAGGCCCAAATGAAAAACTGTTTTTT. The complete variable domain, with remaining parts taken from reference TRBV28 and TRBJ1-4, reads DVKVTQSSRYLVKRTGEKVFLECVQDMDHENMFWYRQDPGLGLRLIYFSYDVKMKEKGDIPEGYSVSREKKERFSLILESASTNQTSMYLCASSLAGPNEKLFFGSGTQLSVL.

The chain carries TRBV11-2 and TRBJ2-5, with D possibly TRBD2 on 5 matching bases. The CDR3 sequence is 15 residues long. Trimming took off 1 base at V and 1 base at J, with 10 bases between the two ends. CDR1 and CDR2 (germline): SGHAT, FQNNGV. CDR3 amino acids: CASSLGRGRQETQYF. CDR3 nucleotides: TGTGCCAGCAGCTTAGGAAGAGGGCGCCAAGAGACCCAGTACTTC.

This clone was counted a single time. The V gene is TRBV11-1, the J gene TRBJ2-5, with 8 bases lining up with TRBD1. CDR1 and CDR2 (germline): SGHAT, FQDESV (reference sequence). V shed 3 bases and J 5 bases; nucleotides not matched to a gene: 14. This CDR3 region has 17 residues. This chain's CDR3 is CASSLGRGQGARETQYF. CDR3 DNA sequence: TGTGCCAGCAGCTTGGGGCGCGGGCAGGGGGCGCGGGAGACCCAGTACTTC. Filled out from reference TRBV11-1 and TRBJ2-5, the complete variable domain reads EAEVAQSPRYKITEKSQAVAFWCDPISGHATLYWYRQILGQGPELLVQFQDESVVDDSQLPKDRFSAERLKGVDSTLKIQPAELGDSAMYLCASSLGRGQGARETQYFGPGTRLLVL.

The chain uses TRBV6-1 and TRBJ2-7, with D maybe TRBD2 (6 bases). Trimming pared 10 bases from V and 4 bases from J, leaving 23 bases between. The CDR3 is 15 amino acids. Germline assignment: CDR1 MNHNS and CDR2 SASEGT. CDR3 coding DNA: TGTGCCACCAGAATGGAGGCGGGGAGCACTTACGAGCAGTACTTC. Its translation: CATRMEAGSTYEQYF.

CDR3 coding DNA: TGTGCCAGCAGTCCCGGACAGGTCCAAGAGACCCAGTACTTC. As protein: CASSPGQVQETQYF. This rearrangement joins TRBV6-6 to TRBJ2-5, with 7 bases identical to TRBD1. CDR3 length equals 14 residues. Looked up from germline, CDR1 is MNHNY and CDR2 is SVGAGI (reference sequence). With V trimmed by 5 bases and J by 1 base, 4 bases remained unmatched.

The chain is built from TRBV6-6 and TRBJ2-1; D is possibly TRBD1 (6 bases). The germline V and J ends were trimmed by 6 bases and 15 bases, with 18 bases remaining between them. This CDR3 region has 12 residues. Germline-derived CDR1 and CDR2 are MNHNY and SVGAGI (reference sequence). DNA for the CDR3: TGTGCCAGCAGCCTCTTGGGGGACACTCGGTTCTTC. It encodes CASSLLGDTRFF.